This T cell receptor (beta chain) was sequenced during a study of T-cell reconstitution after alpha-beta-depleted transplantation in children. As concerns this clonotype: Its target is unknown.

The authors prepared the TCRbeta library with unique molecular identifiers. TCRdb called the PCR reads again in MiXCR, with one record for every CDR3 protein. The table lists 610,000 or so distinct CDR3 sequences, roughly 27% of them singletons. Study-wide findings and caveats: In patients about two months after transplant, alpha-beta T cells reportedly arose from several hundred expanded graft clones. Among T cells one year after transplant, newly produced cells accounted for most counts and diversity.

Germline CDR1 SGHTA, CDR2 FQGTGA. The CDR3 is 13 residues long. J lost 8 bases, V lost 3 bases, and 2 bases had no gene match. The gene calls are TRBV7-3 and TRBJ2-1, with 9 bases lining up with TRBD2. This TCR was recovered from a boy under two years old with Wiskott-Aldrich syndrome, due to receive a stem cell transplant. Sequenced material: PBMCs, taken before TCRalphabeta/CD19-depleted stem cell transplant. The CDR3 loop reads CASSFRLADEQFF. DNA of the CDR3: TGTGCCAGCAGCTTTCGACTAGCGGATGAGCAGTTCTTC.